A selection of T cell receptor beta chains follows, all from one sample in a study of control samples from healthy donors and cancer patients. TCRdb's copy holds only in-frame clones and misses some; the assay was immunoSEQ multiplex PCR. Among some 410,000 clones listed, about 93% were seen once. Sequenced input: PBMCs. The receptors shown here come from a man aged 40-55 years with head and neck cancer. Each CDR3 is given with its conserved first and last residue. The D gene is left open where the match is weak. Clone size is stated in some rows and not others, as once, few, many or a class when expanded.

clone_size | j_call | v_call | d_call | cdr3_aa | cdr3_nt
- | TRBJ1-2 | TRBV5-1 | - | CASSLGQDLYGYTF | TGCGCCAGCAGCTTGGGACAGGACCTCTATGGCTACACCTTC
- | TRBJ2-2 | TRBV2 | TRBD1 | CASSASDDRVSTGELFF | TGTGCCAGCAGCGCATCCGACGACAGGGTCAGCACCGGGGAGCTGTTTTTT
- | TRBJ2-5 | TRBV7-9 | TRBD1 | CASSWGQQETQYF | TGTGCCAGCAGCTGGGGACAGCAAGAGACCCAGTACTTC
- | TRBJ2-7 | TRBV7-2 | - | CASSLGLRHSYEQYF | TGTGCCAGCAGCTTAGGATTGCGACACTCCTACGAGCAGTACTTC
- | TRBJ1-5 | TRBV6-5 | - | CASSYSTGNNQPQHF | TGTGCCAGCAGTTACTCGACAGGAAACAATCAGCCCCAGCATTTT
- | TRBJ1-4 | TRBV15 | - | CATSRVKGRDEKLFF | TGTGCCACCAGCAGAGTGAAGGGGCGGGATGAAAAACTGTTTTTT
- | TRBJ2-5 | TRBV6-6 | - | CASSYEQGARETQYF | TGTGCCAGCAGTTACGAACAGGGAGCGAGGGAGACCCAGTACTTC
- | TRBJ2-2 | TRBV4-3 | TRBD1 | CASSDRGSTGELFF | TGCGCCAGCAGTGACAGGGGATCCACCGGGGAGCTGTTTTTT
- | TRBJ1-6 | TRBV6-1 | - | CASSDRSSYNSPLHF | TGTGCCAGCAGTGACAGGTCCTCCTATAATTCACCCCTCCACTTT
- | TRBJ2-7 | TRBV28 | TRBD1 | CASSLRTGAYEQYF | TGTGCCAGCAGTTTAAGGACAGGAGCCTACGAGCAGTACTTC
- | TRBJ2-2 | TRBV27 | - | CASILHGGTGTGELFF | TGTGCCAGCATATTACACGGGGGTACGGGCACCGGGGAGCTGTTTTTT
- | TRBJ2-7 | TRBV28 | TRBD1 | CASSWGQDATYEQYF | TGTGCCAGCAGCTGGGGACAGGACGCAACCTACGAGCAGTACTTC
- | TRBJ1-1 | TRBV7-6 | TRBD1 | CASSPRQGLNTEAFF | TGTGCCAGCAGCCCTCGACAGGGCCTGAACACTGAAGCTTTCTTT
- | TRBJ1-2 | TRBV27 | - | CASSGLAGTYGYTF | TGTGCCAGCAGTGGCTTGGCAGGGACCTATGGCTACACCTTC
once | TRBJ2-3 | TRBV13 | TRBD1 | CASSLGQGPTDTQYF | TGTGCCAGCAGCTTGGGACAGGGCCCCACAGATACGCAGTATTTT
once | TRBJ1-6 | TRBV9 | - | CASSTSAMFNSPLHF | TGTGCCAGCAGCACCTCAGCTATGTTTAATTCACCCCTCCACTTT
- | TRBJ2-3 | TRBV2 | TRBD2 | CASKSSGLAGDVTDTQYF | TGTGCCAGCAAGTCCTCGGGACTAGCGGGAGATGTCACAGATACGCAGTATTTT
- | TRBJ2-5 | TRBV5-1 | TRBD1 | CASSLQGQLRQETQYF | TGCGCCAGCAGCTTACAGGGGCAATTGAGACAAGAGACCCAGTACTTC
once | TRBJ1-2 | TRBV25-1 | TRBD1 | CASSERAQGDGYTF | TGTGCCAGCAGTGAACGGGCCCAGGGGGATGGCTACACCTTC
- | TRBJ1-2 | TRBV13 | - | CASSFGSSSGHKYGYTF | TGTGCCAGCAGCTTCGGGTCCAGTTCCGGACACAAGTATGGCTACACCTTC
- | TRBJ1-4 | TRBV11-2 | TRBD1 | CASRELRGRGPEKLFF | TGTGCCAGCAGAGAACTTCGGGGGAGGGGGCCTGAAAAACTGTTTTTT
- | TRBJ2-1 | TRBV5-4 | - | CASSPRARAGGEQFF | TGTGCCAGCAGCCCGAGGGCCAGGGCGGGCGGTGAGCAGTTCTTC
- | TRBJ2-6 | TRBV6-5 | - | CASSATRTGANVLTF | TGTGCCAGCAGCGCCACGCGTACAGGGGCCAACGTCCTGACTTTC
- | TRBJ2-3 | TRBV14 | TRBD1 | CASSKSGGPDTQYF | TGTGCCAGCAGCAAATCAGGGGGCCCAGATACGCAGTATTTT
- | TRBJ1-6 | TRBV5-1 | - | CASSLNGRVLGSYNSPLHF | TGCGCCAGCAGCTTGAATGGCAGGGTTTTGGGGTCCTATAATTCACCCCTCCACTTT
- | TRBJ2-2 | TRBV11-3 | - | CASSLYGGAKAGELFF | TGTGCCAGCAGCTTATACGGGGGCGCGAAGGCCGGGGAGCTGTTTTTT
- | TRBJ1-1 | TRBV11-2 | TRBD1 | CASSLVWGQMNTEAFF | TGTGCCAGCAGCTTAGTTTGGGGACAGATGAACACTGAAGCTTTCTTT
- | TRBJ2-3 | TRBV10-2 | TRBD2 | CASRPSGLVITDTQYF | TGCGCCAGCAGGCCCTCGGGACTAGTAATCACAGATACGCAGTATTTT
- | TRBJ2-1 | TRBV5-1 | - | CASSLGLPPGNEQFF | TGCGCCAGCAGCCTGGGACTGCCTCCGGGCAATGAGCAGTTCTTC
- | TRBJ1-5 | TRBV28 | - | CASSFYRNSNQPQHF | TGTGCCAGCAGTTTCTACCGAAATAGCAATCAGCCCCAGCATTTT
- | TRBJ2-5 | TRBV5-1 | TRBD2 | CASSLETSGVQETQYF | TGCGCCAGCAGCTTGGAGACTAGCGGGGTACAAGAGACCCAGTACTTC
- | TRBJ1-6 | TRBV5-5 | TRBD1 | CASSGVPGQGFRSPLHF | TGTGCCAGCAGCGGGGTACCGGGACAGGGGTTTCGGTCACCCCTCCACTTT
- | TRBJ1-3 | TRBV9 | - | CASSVTLGGPGNTIYF | TGTGCCAGCAGCGTTACCCTAGGGGGGCCTGGAAACACCATATATTTT
- | TRBJ1-1 | TRBV7-8 | - | CASSLVVGNTEAFF | TGTGCCAGCAGCTTAGTGGTTGGGAACACTGAAGCTTTCTTT
once | TRBJ1-1 | TRBV6-5 | - | CASSLAEAANTEAFF | TGTGCCAGCAGCCTAGCAGAAGCAGCGAACACTGAAGCTTTCTTT
- | TRBJ2-1 | TRBV11-1 | TRBD2 | CASSLVAGNNEQFF | TGTGCCAGCAGCTTAGTAGCGGGAAATAATGAGCAGTTCTTC
- | TRBJ2-7 | TRBV7-9 | - | CASSLGGASYEQYF | TGTGCCAGCAGCTTAGGGGGGGCTTCCTACGAGCAGTACTTC
- | TRBJ2-3 | TRBV19 | - | CASSLQGSTDTQYF | TGTGCCAGTAGCCTTCAGGGGAGCACAGATACGCAGTATTTT
- | TRBJ2-3 | TRBV5-5 | TRBD1 | CASSSTPGTGSTDTQYF | TGTGCCAGCAGCTCAACTCCCGGGACAGGGAGCACAGATACGCAGTATTTT
- | TRBJ2-7 | TRBV4-1 | - | CASSQVAGKGYEQYF | TGCGCCAGCAGCCAAGTGGCAGGGAAGGGTTACGAGCAGTACTTC
- | TRBJ1-2 | TRBV19 | TRBD1 | CASSTHRGFDYGYTF | TGTGCCAGTAGTACGCACAGGGGCTTTGACTATGGCTACACCTTC
- | TRBJ2-5 | TRBV25-1 | - | CASSELSRGAQETQYF | TGTGCCAGCAGTGAACTCTCACGGGGGGCTCAAGAGACCCAGTACTTC